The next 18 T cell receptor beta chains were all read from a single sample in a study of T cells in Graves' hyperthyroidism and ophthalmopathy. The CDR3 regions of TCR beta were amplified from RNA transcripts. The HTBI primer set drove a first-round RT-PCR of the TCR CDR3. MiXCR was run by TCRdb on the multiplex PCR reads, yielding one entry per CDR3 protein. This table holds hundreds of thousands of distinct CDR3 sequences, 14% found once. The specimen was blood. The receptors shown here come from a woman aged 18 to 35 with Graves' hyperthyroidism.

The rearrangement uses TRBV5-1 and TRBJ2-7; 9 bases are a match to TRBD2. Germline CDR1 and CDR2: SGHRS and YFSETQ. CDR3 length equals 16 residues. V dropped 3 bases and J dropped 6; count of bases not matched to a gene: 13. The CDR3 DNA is TGCGCCAGCAGCTACCCTTTTTTAGCGGGAGATTCCGAGCAGTACTTC. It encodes CASSYPFLAGDSEQYF.

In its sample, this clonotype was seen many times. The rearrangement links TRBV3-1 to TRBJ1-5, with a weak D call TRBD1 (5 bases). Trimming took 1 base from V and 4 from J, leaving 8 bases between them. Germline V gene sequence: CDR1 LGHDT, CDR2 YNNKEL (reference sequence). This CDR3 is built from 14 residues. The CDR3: CASSQAAGNQPQHF. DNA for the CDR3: TGTGCCAGCAGCCAAGCGGCAGGGAATCAGCCCCAGCATTTT.

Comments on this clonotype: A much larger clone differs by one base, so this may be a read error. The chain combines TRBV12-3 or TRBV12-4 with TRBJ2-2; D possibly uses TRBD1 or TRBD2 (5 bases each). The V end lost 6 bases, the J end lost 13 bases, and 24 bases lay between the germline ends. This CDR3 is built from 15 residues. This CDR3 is CASSRSGSGTAWLFF. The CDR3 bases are TGTGCCAGCAGCCGATCCGGGTCAGGGACCGCGTGGCTGTTTTTT.

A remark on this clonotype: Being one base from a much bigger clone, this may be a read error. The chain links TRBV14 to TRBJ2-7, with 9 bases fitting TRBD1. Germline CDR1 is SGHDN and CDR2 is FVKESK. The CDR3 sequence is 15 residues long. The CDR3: CASSQGPQGAYAQYF. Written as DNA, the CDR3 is TGTGCCAGCAGCCAAGGTCCACAGGGGGCCTACGCGCAGTACTTC.

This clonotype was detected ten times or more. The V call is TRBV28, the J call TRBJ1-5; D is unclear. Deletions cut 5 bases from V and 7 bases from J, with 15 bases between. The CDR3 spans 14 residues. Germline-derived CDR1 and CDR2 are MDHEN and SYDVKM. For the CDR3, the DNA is TGTGCCAGCAGTCCTGAAGGACGTTACCAGCCCCAGCATTTT. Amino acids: CASSPEGRYQPQHF. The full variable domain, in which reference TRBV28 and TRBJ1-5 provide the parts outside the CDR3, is DVKVTQSSRYLVKRTGEKVFLECVQDMDHENMFWYRQDPGLGLRLIYFSYDVKMKEKGDIPEGYSVSREKKERFSLILESASTNQTSMYLCASSPEGRYQPQHFGDGTRLSIL.

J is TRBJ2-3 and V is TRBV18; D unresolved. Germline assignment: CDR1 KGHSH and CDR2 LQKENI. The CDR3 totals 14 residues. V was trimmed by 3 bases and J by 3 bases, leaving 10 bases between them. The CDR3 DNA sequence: TGTGCCAGCTCACCGCGTGAGTGGACAGATACGCAGTATTTT. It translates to CASSPREWTDTQYF.

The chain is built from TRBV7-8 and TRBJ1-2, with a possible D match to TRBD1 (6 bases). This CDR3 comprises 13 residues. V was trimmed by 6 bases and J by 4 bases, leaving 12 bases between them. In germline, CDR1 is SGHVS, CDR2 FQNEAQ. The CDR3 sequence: CASRSGAAYGYTF. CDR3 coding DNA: TGTGCCAGCAGATCAGGGGCCGCCTATGGCTACACCTTC.

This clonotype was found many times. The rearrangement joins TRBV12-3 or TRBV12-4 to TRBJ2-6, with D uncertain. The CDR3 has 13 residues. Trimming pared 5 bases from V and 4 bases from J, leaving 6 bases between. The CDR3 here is CASSPSGANVLTF. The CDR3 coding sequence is TGTGCCAGCAGTCCTTCCGGGGCCAACGTCCTGACTTTC.

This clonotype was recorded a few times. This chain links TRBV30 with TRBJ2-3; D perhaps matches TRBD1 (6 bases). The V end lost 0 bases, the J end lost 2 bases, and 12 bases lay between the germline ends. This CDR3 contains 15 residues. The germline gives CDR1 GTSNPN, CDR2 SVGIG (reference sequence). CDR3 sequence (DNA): TGTGCCTGGAGTGTATTCGGACAGACCACAGATACGCAGTATTTT. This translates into CAWSVFGQTTDTQYF. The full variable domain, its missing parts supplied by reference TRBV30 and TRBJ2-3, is SQTIHQWPATLVQPVGSPLSLECTVEGTSNPNLYWYRQAAGRGLQLLFYSVGIGQISSEVPQNLSASRPQDRQFILSSKKLLLSDSGFYLCAWSVFGQTTDTQYFGPGTRLTVL.

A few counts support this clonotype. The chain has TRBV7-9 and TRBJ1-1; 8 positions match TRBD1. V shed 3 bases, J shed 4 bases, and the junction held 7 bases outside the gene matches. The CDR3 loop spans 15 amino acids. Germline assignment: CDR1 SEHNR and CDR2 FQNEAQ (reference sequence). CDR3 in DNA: TGTGCCAGCAGCTTGGCGTCAGGGGGCGGCACTGAAGCTTTCTTT. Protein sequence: CASSLASGGGTEAFF.

The CDR3 region has the DNA TGTGCCAGCAGTCCCCCCGATTTGCTGGAGAACTCCTACGAGCAGTACTTC. Translating it yields CASSPPDLLENSYEQYF. V gene TRBV6-2 or TRBV6-3 combines with J gene TRBJ2-7, with D hard to call. There are 17 residues in the CDR3. V shed 5 bases and J shed 0 bases, with 20 bases lying between them. CDR1 is MNHEY and CDR2 is SVGEGT in the germline V gene.

The CDR3 reads CASSPATGSSGNTIYF. Here the CDR3 DNA reads TGTGCCAGCAGTCCCGCGACAGGCAGCTCTGGAAACACCATATATTTT. V is TRBV28 and J is TRBJ1-3; D possibly corresponds to TRBD1 (6 bases). CDR1 is MDHEN and CDR2 is SYDVKM in the germline V gene. This CDR3 has 16 amino acids. The ends were cut back, 5 bases at V and 0 bases at J, with 14 bases in the middle.

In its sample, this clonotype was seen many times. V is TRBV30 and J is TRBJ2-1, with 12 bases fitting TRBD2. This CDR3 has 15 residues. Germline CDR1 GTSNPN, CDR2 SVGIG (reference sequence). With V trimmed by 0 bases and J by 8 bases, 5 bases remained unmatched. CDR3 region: CAWSVPPSGRDEQFF. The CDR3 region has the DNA TGTGCCTGGAGTGTACCGCCTAGCGGGAGGGATGAGCAGTTCTTC.

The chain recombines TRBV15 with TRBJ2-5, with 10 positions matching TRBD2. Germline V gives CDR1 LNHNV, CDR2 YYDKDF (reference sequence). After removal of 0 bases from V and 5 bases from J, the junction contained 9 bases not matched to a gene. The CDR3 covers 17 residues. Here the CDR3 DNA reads TGTGCCACCAGCAGAGATTCGATAGCGGGAGGCGGGGAGACCCAGTACTTC. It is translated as CATSRDSIAGGGETQYF.

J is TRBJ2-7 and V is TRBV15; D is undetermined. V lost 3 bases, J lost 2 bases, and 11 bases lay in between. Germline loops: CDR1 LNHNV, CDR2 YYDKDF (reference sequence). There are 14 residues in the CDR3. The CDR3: CATSSRPATYEQYF. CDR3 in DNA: TGTGCCACCAGCAGCAGGCCGGCCACCTACGAGCAGTACTTC.

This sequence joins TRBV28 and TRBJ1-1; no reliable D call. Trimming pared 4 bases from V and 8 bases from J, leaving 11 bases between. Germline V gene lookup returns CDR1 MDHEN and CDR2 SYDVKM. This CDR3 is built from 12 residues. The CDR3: CASSWESSEAFF. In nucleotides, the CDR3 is TGTGCCAGCAGTTGGGAGAGCTCCGAAGCTTTCTTT.

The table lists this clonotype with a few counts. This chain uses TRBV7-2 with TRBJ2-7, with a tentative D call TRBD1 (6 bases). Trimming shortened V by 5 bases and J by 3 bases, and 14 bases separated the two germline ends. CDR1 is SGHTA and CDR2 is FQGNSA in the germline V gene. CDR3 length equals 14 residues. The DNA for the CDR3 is TGTGCCAGCAGCCCCTCCGGACAGCACTACGAGCAGTACTTC. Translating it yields CASSPSGQHYEQYF.

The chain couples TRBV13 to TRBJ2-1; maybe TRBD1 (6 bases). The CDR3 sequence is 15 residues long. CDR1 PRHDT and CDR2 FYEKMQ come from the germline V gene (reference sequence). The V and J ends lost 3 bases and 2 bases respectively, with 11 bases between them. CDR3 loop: CASSLPRQAYNEQFF. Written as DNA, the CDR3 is TGTGCCAGCAGCTTGCCCCGACAGGCCTACAATGAGCAGTTCTTC.